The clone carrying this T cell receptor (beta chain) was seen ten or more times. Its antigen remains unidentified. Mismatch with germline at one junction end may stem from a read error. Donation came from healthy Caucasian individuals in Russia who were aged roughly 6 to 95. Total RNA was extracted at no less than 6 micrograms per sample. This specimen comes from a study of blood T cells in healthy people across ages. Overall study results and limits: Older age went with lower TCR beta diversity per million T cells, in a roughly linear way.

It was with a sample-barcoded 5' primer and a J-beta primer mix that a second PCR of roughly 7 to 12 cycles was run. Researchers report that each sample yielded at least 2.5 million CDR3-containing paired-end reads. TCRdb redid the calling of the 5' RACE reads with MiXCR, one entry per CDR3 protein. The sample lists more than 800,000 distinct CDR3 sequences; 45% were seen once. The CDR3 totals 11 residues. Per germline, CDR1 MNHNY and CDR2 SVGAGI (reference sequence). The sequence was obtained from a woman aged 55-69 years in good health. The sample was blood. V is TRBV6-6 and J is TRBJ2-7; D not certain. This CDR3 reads CASSYSDEQYF. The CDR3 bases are TGTGCCAGCAGTTACTCCGACGAGCAGTACTTC.